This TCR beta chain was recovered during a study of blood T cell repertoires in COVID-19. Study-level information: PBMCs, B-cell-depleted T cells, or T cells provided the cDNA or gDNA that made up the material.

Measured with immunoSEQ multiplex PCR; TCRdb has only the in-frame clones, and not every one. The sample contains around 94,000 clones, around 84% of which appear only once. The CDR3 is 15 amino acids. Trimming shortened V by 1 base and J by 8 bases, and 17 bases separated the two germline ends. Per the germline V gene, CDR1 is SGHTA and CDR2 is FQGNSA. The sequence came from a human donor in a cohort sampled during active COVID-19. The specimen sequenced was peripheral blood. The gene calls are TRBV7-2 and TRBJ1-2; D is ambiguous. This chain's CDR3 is CASSLGGREEVGYTF. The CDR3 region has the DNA TGTGCCAGCAGCTTAGGAGGCCGGGAAGAGGTGGGCTACACCTTC. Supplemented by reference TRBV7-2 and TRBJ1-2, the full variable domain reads GAGVSQSPSNKVTEKGKDVELRCDPISGHTALYWYRQSLGQGLEFLIYFQGNSAPDKSGLPSDRFSAERTGGSVSTLTIQRTQQEDSAVYLCASSLGGREEVGYTFGSGTRLTVV.